This is a list of T cell receptor beta chains from one sample in a study of shared clonotypes between healthy human individuals. Generated by immunoSEQ multiplex PCR, the TCRdb table keeps only in-frame clones and is missing some. The data contain a few million clones, 85% to 95% of them singletons. What was sequenced was naive CD4+ T cells from PBMCs. Receptors originate from a man aged 18 to 30 in good health. Some clones in this sample may be carry-over from other donors' samples. The CDR3 runs from the conserved cysteine through the conserved F or W. Fields, in order: J gene, clone size, D gene, V gene, CDR3 DNA, CDR3 protein. D genes are given only for firm matches. A clone size is listed for some rows: how often the clone was seen (once, few, many), or a class if it is expanded.

TRBJ2-2,-,-,TRBV2,TGTGCCAGCAACCTACTTCCGAACACCGGGGAGCTGTTTTTT,CASNLLPNTGELFF
TRBJ2-3,-,TRBD2,TRBV4-1,TGCGCCAGCAGCCAAGCCCCTAGCGGGGGGAGCACAGATACGCAGTATTTT,CASSQAPSGGSTDTQYF
TRBJ2-1,-,-,TRBV10-1,TGCGCCAGCAGCGACCAGCGGAGACCCTACAATGAGCAGTTCTTC,CASSDQRRPYNEQFF
TRBJ2-7,-,TRBD2,TRBV6-1,TGTGCCAGCAGTGAAGCCCTAACTAGCGGGACAGTCATACAGTACTTC,CASSEALTSGTVIQYF
TRBJ2-2,-,-,TRBV5-6,TGTGCCAGCAGCTTGGCCAGGTTGGTCGAAACCGGGGAGCTGTTTTTT,CASSLARLVETGELFF
TRBJ2-4,-,TRBD2,TRBV4-2,TGTGCCAGCAGCCTGGGACTAGCGAGTACTCTAGCCAAAAACATTCAGTACTTC,CASSLGLASTLAKNIQYF
TRBJ1-4,-,TRBD1,TRBV5-5,TGTGCCAGCAGCTTTGGGACAGGGGGTGAAAAACTGTTTTTT,CASSFGTGGEKLFF
TRBJ2-5,-,-,TRBV7-2,TGTGCCAGCAGCTCCGTCCAAGAGACCCAGTACTTC,CASSSVQETQYF
TRBJ2-3,-,-,TRBV5-1,TGCGCCAGCAACGAGGAGGGCCCCGATACGCAGTATTTT,CASNEEGPDTQYF
TRBJ1-2,-,-,TRBV15,TGTGCCACCAGCAGTGGGCGTGGAGTACTAGGCTATGGCTACACCTTC,CATSSGRGVLGYGYTF
TRBJ2-2,-,TRBD2,TRBV9,TGTGCCAGCAGCCTCAGAGCGGGAGATTACACCGGGGAGCTGTTTTTT,CASSLRAGDYTGELFF
TRBJ1-3,-,-,TRBV28,TGTGCCAGCAGTTCCCGCGTAGGGAGTACAGGAAACACCATATATTTT,CASSSRVGSTGNTIYF
TRBJ2-1,-,-,TRBV9,TGTGCCAGCAGCCTCGTGTACAATGAGCAGTTCTTC,CASSLVYNEQFF
TRBJ2-5,-,TRBD1,TRBV10-3,TGTGCCATCAGTGGTCCAGGACAGGGGGCGGAGACCCAGTACTTC,CAISGPGQGAETQYF
TRBJ1-5,few,-,TRBV7-2,TGTGCCAGCAGCTTAGTTGGGGGAGGAGGTCATCAGCCCCAGCATTTT,CASSLVGGGGHQPQHF
TRBJ2-3,-,-,TRBV7-9,TGTGCCAGCAGCTTAAGAGAGAAAGATACGCAGTATTTT,CASSLREKDTQYF
TRBJ2-7,-,TRBD2,TRBV29-1,TGCAGCGTGGCCGCTAGCGGGAGCCTCTCCTACGAGCAGTACTTC,CSVAASGSLSYEQYF
TRBJ1-2,-,-,TRBV18,TGTGCCAGCTCACCAAGTAGTCATCGGGATGGCTACACCTTC,CASSPSSHRDGYTF
TRBJ2-3,-,-,TRBV12-5,TGTGCTAGTGCGAGGAGCACAGATACGCAGTATTTT,CASARSTDTQYF
TRBJ2-7,-,TRBD1,TRBV25-1,TGTGCCAGCAGTACCCGACAGGGGCCACTACACGGGCAGTACTTC,CASSTRQGPLHGQYF
TRBJ2-1,-,TRBD2,TRBV30,TGTGCCTGTCCTAGTAAGATAGGGACTAGCGGGAGGAGGTACAATGAGCAGTTCTTC,CACPSKIGTSGRRYNEQFF
TRBJ2-2,-,TRBD2,TRBV13,TGTGCCAGCAGCGGAAGCGGGAGCGGCACCGGGGAGCTGTTTTTT,CASSGSGSGTGELFF
TRBJ2-3,-,-,TRBV5-4,TGTGCCAGCAGCTCCTCCCTAGCGCTGAGCACAGATACGCAGTATTTT,CASSSSLALSTDTQYF
TRBJ2-3,-,-,TRBV9,TGTGCCAGCACCACCAGAGGGGGGAGCACAGATACGCAGTATTTT,CASTTRGGSTDTQYF
TRBJ1-2,-,TRBD1,TRBV14,TGTGCCAGCAGCCAAGTGGTACAGGGGGGCGATGGCTACACCTTC,CASSQVVQGGDGYTF
TRBJ2-3,-,TRBD2,TRBV7-9,TGTGCCAGCAGCAGGACTAGCGGCACAGATACGCAGTATTTT,CASSRTSGTDTQYF
TRBJ2-1,-,-,TRBV28,TGTGCCAGCAGTTCCCTGCCGCCCGAGCAGTTCTTC,CASSSLPPEQFF
TRBJ2-1,-,TRBD2,TRBV4-2,TGTGCCAGCAGCCAGAGACTAGCGGGAGGGCCAAATTCTTTGTTCTTC,CASSQRLAGGPNSLFF
TRBJ2-2,-,-,TRBV7-8,TGTGCCAGCAGCCCCCGCGGGGGCAACACCGGGGAGCTGTTTTTT,CASSPRGGNTGELFF
TRBJ1-1,-,TRBD1,TRBV28,TGTGCCAGCAGTTCGGACAGGGTTCTCGCTGAAGCTTTCTTT,CASSSDRVLAEAFF